A selection of T cell receptor beta chains follows, all from one sample in a study of blood T cell repertoires in COVID-19. The data were produced by immunoSEQ multiplex PCR, yet TCRdb's version contains in-frame clones alone and is incomplete. Seen here are about 190,000 clones, about four fifths observed once, and the top ten hold around 6.1%. The specimen sequenced was peripheral blood. The receptors shown here come from a woman aged 40 to 49 with acute or convalescent COVID-19. CDR3s include the opening cysteine and the closing phenylalanine or tryptophan. Each record gives: D gene, clone size, J gene, V gene, CDR3 protein, CDR3 DNA. D genes are given only for firm matches. Clone size is shown for a subset of rows, as once, few, many or a class of expanded clone.

>.|.|TRBJ1-2|TRBV12-3/TRBV12-4
CASRPPGGGGYTF
TGTGCCAGCAGGCCCCCCGGGGGTGGGGGCTACACCTTC
>TRBD1|.|TRBJ1-6|TRBV28
CASSPWDRYNSPLHF
TGTGCCAGCAGTCCCTGGGACAGGTATAATTCACCCCTCCACTTT
>TRBD2|.|TRBJ2-1|TRBV5-4
CASSLYGRVGEQFF
TGTGCCAGCAGCTTGTATGGGAGGGTGGGTGAGCAGTTCTTC
>.|.|TRBJ1-3|TRBV30
CAWGQYGNTIYF
TGTGCCTGGGGACAGTATGGAAACACCATATATTTT
>TRBD2|.|TRBJ2-2|TRBV5-4
CASNSRGGRAIGELFF
TGTGCCAGCAACTCCCGTGGCGGGAGGGCCATAGGGGAGCTGTTTTTT
>.|.|TRBJ2-2|TRBV28
CASSTRLRGELFF
TGTGCCAGCAGTACACGGCTCAGGGGGGAGCTGTTTTTT
>TRBD1|.|TRBJ1-5|TRBV9
CASSVGGQGPNQPQHF
TGTGCCAGCAGCGTAGGAGGACAGGGTCCCAATCAGCCCCAGCATTTT
>.|many|TRBJ2-2|TRBV30
CAWQRLNTGELFF
TGTGCCTGGCAGAGACTGAACACCGGGGAGCTGTTTTTT
>.|.|TRBJ1-1|TRBV7-3
CASSLSSLNTEAFF
TGTGCCAGCAGCTTAAGCAGTCTTAACACTGAAGCTTTCTTT
>.|.|TRBJ1-5|TRBV6-5
CASGLQPHSNQPQHF
TGTGCCAGCGGGTTACAGCCCCATAGCAATCAGCCCCAGCATTTT
>TRBD1|.|TRBJ1-3|TRBV13
CASRRTGVGNTIYF
TGTGCCAGCAGGCGTACAGGGGTAGGAAACACCATATATTTT